This paragraph covers one T cell receptor (beta chain) sequence. Its antigen is currently not known. Base quality data are lacking; no much larger clone is found one base away. The data were taken from a study of PD-L1 blockade in urothelial cancer (dated by TCRdb to between 2016 and 2019). Regarding the complete study: All patients started therapy in the mid-2010s and received atezolizumab 1,200 mg intravenously every 3 weeks. Whole exome sequencing and RNA sequencing of pretreatment tumors were performed alongside TCR sequencing in the same patients. Patients had an ECOG performance status of 0 or 1 and had received between 0 and 3 prior chemotherapy regimens. Nine patients reached durable clinical benefit, while about 19 patients did not. Pretreatment tumor samples and matched peripheral blood, collected serially before and after atezolizumab treatment, underwent TCR sequencing. Blood samples were analyzed 3 weeks after the start of treatment (second dose) and 6 weeks after the start of treatment. Blood samples gave a median of approximately 150,000 T cells and tens of thousands of unique TCRs, with a median clonality of around 0.08. Progression-free survival longer than 6 months counted as durable clinical benefit, and TCR features were additionally tested against both progression-free and overall survival. About 90% of the roughly 30 patients were males with bladder-origin urothelial cancer, and about 60% of the 29 reported a prior smoking history. An exploratory multi-omic analysis was conducted of the somatic, immune and clinical correlates of response to PD-L1 blockade with atezolizumab in urothelial cancer. Under 30 patients had pretreatment blood TCR-seq, some 25 had at least one posttreatment blood collection, and some 25 had tumor TCR-seq.

Explained via the paper, the time point label denotes: pretreatment peripheral blood. A total of roughly 31 patients with locally advanced or metastatic urothelial carcinoma, treated at Memorial Sloan Kettering on a trial protocol, made up the cohort. Peripheral blood mononuclear cells were collected pretreatment and during treatment, at between 1 and 8 total time points per patient. The Qiagen DNeasy Blood extraction kit was used to purify genomic DNA from total PBMCs and tumor samples. PBMCs were collected pretreatment and during treatment, and were isolated and stored as previously described. To estimate absolute template abundance from read counts, synthetic TCR analog templates were spiked into each PCR. The immunoSEQ assay used bias-controlled V and J gene primers to amplify TCRbeta CDR3 regions from genomic DNA. Sequencing of rearranged TCRbeta segments was performed at approximately 20X coverage. The paper's processing steps were these. Clustering was used to correct sequencing errors, and CDR3s were annotated against IMGT to assign V, D and J genes. Downstream analyses used only productive TCRbeta rearrangements and left out out-of-frame or stop-codon sequences. To compute clonality, Shannon entropy was normalized by the log of the number of unique productive sequences and then subtracted from one. Fisher's exact test with Benjamini-Hochberg correction, using a cutoff of adjusted p below 0.01, was how clones that differed between time points or between blood and tumor were identified. The table comes from immuneACCESS by way of TCRdb, which keeps in-frame sequences with V and J called. Part of the clones is missing from these tables; in studies checked, under half for an unresolved V gene and the rest for unknown reasons. Clonal size and the V and J genes are those of that table, whereas D and trimming came from the DNA. For this sample the table gives 40,000 to 60,000 clones, of which about 88% were detected only once. Clones ranked in the top ten supply around 3.1% of the sample.

The CDR3 spans 17 residues, from the cysteine through the phenylalanine. Only the CDR3 DNA is retained, 51 bases long and in frame from the first base. CDR1 SGHRS and CDR2 YFSETQ are derived from the germline V gene. V has 5 bases trimmed and J has 2 bases trimmed; junction bases matching no gene number 6. Summary of the overall study and its limitations: A pretreatment peripheral blood TCR clonality below the median was linked to improved progression-free and overall survival. Small sample size (n ≈ 30) and many exploratory analyses mean the results are intended to be hypothesis-generating. At 3 weeks after the start of treatment, tumor-associated TCR clones in peripheral blood had expanded more in patients with durable benefit (n ≈ 23, p = 0.022).

This clonotype was obtained from a man between 65 and 85 years old with urothelial cancer. This sequence uses TRBV5-1 and TRBJ2-6, with 11 junctional bases fitting TRBD1. The material was PBMCs, obtained around atezolizumab (anti-PD-L1) treatment. CDR3 protein: CASRTGQGVTGANVLTF. The sequence in DNA is TGCGCCAGCAGGACGGGACAGGGGGTCACTGGGGCCAACGTCCTGACTTTC.